One sample yielded the 2 T cell receptor beta chains listed below, sequenced in a study of shared clonotypes between healthy human individuals. Repertoires were generated with immunoSEQ multiplex PCR, while TCRdb's copy carries only in-frame clones and drops some. The table records about half a million clones, around 77% of them present only once. Sequenced: PBMCs. The receptors originated from a woman aged 40 to 50 in good health. Some clones in this sample may be carry-over from other donors' samples.

This chain's CDR3 is CASSPSHGPETQYF. CDR3 DNA: TGTGCCAGCAGCCCCTCACACGGCCCAGAGACCCAGTACTTC. The chain couples TRBV5-4 to TRBJ2-5; D ambiguous. This CDR3 spans 14 amino acids. The germline V gene has CDR1 SGHNT and CDR2 YYREEE (reference sequence). V was pared by 4 bases and J by 4 bases, with 14 bases between.

This clone was recorded a few times. The V gene is TRBV27, the J gene TRBJ1-1, with D perhaps matching TRBD1 (6 bases). This CDR3 spans 15 amino acids. V lost 5 bases, J lost 5 bases, and 18 bases lay in between. Germline V CDR1 and CDR2: MNHEY, SMNVEV (reference sequence). DNA of the CDR3: TGTGCCAGCAGTCCCATAGCGGGGGCGCGTACTGAAGCTTTCTTT. Translated: CASSPIAGARTEAFF.